What follows are 22 T cell receptor beta chains derived from one specimen sequenced in a study of cytomegalovirus exposure and HLA in healthy donors. 60 Vbeta and 13 Jbeta primers were used in PCR. Produced via immunoSEQ multiplex PCR; TCRdb's table is partial and in-frame only. Found here are 150,000 to 200,000 clones, 81% of them singletons; the top ten hold over 4.5%. Sequenced: PBMCs. The origin of the receptors is a woman aged 18-29 years in good health and CMV-seropositive.

The V call is TRBV7-6, the J call TRBJ1-1, with 7 nucleotides matching TRBD1. This CDR3 spans 14 amino acids. Trimming removed 5 bases from V and 1 base from J; junction bases left unmatched: 4. The germline CDR1 and CDR2 sequences are SGHVS and FNYEAQ. The CDR3 coding sequence is TGTGCCAGCAGCCCGGGACAGACGAACACTGAAGCTTTCTTT. This encodes CASSPGQTNTEAFF.

The J gene is TRBJ2-3, the V gene TRBV5-4; D is unresolved. This CDR3 region has 15 residues. Germline V gene lookup returns CDR1 SGHNT and CDR2 YYREEE (reference sequence). V lost 4 bases and J 4 bases, leaving 16 bases between the germline ends. CDR3: CASSPEVGRADTQYF. Here the CDR3 DNA reads TGTGCCAGCAGCCCCGAGGTCGGCCGTGCAGATACGCAGTATTTT.

The CDR3 DNA reads as TGTGCCAGCAGTTTTGGGGGCTGGTTTGGCTACACCTTC. It is translated as CASSFGGWFGYTF. The V and J genes are TRBV28 and TRBJ1-2, with D possibly TRBD1 on 6 matching bases. This CDR3 spans 13 amino acids. V lost 3 bases and J 7 bases, leaving 12 bases between the germline ends. The germline CDR1 and CDR2 sequences are MDHEN and SYDVKM.

The chain is built from TRBV5-6 and TRBJ1-3; tentatively, D is TRBD1 (6 bases). The CDR3 runs 18 residues. Germline-derived CDR1 and CDR2 are SGHDT and YYEEEE. The V and J ends lost 0 bases and 2 bases respectively, with 18 bases between them. CDR3 region: CASSLGLGGETPGNTIYF. DNA for the CDR3: TGTGCCAGCAGCTTGGGATTAGGGGGTGAGACCCCTGGAAACACCATATATTTT.

V usage is TRBV9 and J usage is TRBJ2-3; D possibly corresponds to TRBD2 (5 bases). Trimming pared 4 bases from V and 2 bases from J, leaving 17 bases between. The CDR3 is 16 residues long. CDR1 and CDR2 (germline): SGDLS, YYNGEE. CDR3: CASSPAGVRATDTQYF. CDR3 nucleotide sequence: TGTGCCAGCAGCCCCGCCGGGGTGCGCGCCACAGATACGCAGTATTTT.

V gene TRBV27 combines with J gene TRBJ1-1; a possible D gene is TRBD1 (6 bases). The germline gives CDR1 MNHEY, CDR2 SMNVEV (reference sequence). The CDR3 loop spans 14 amino acids. V lost 9 bases, J lost 1 base, and 15 bases lay in between. The CDR3 region has the DNA TGTGCCAGTAGGGGGAGGGGGAGGAACACTGAAGCTTTCTTT. This sequence encodes CASRGRGRNTEAFF.

The chain links TRBV6-1 to TRBJ2-7; TRBD1 matches at 7 bases. Trimming removed 6 bases from V and 3 bases from J; junction bases left unmatched: 8. The CDR3 length is 14 residues. CDR1 is MNHNS and CDR2 is SASEGT in the germline V gene. The CDR3 spells CASRDHRGLYEQYF. As DNA, the CDR3 is TGTGCCAGCAGGGACCACAGGGGTCTCTACGAGCAGTACTTC.

The gene calls are TRBV15 and TRBJ1-4, with D hard to call. Trimming took 1 base from V and 3 from J, leaving 6 bases between them. CDR1 and CDR2 (germline): LNHNV, YYDKDF (reference sequence). This CDR3 comprises 14 residues. The CDR3 DNA follows: TGTGCCACCAGCAGAGCCAGTTCTAATGAAAAACTGTTTTTT. Protein sequence: CATSRASSNEKLFF.

The chain joins TRBV5-4 to TRBJ2-2; unclear D gene. V lost 0 bases and J lost 5, with 11 bases in between. The CDR3 consists of 15 residues. From germline, CDR1 is SGHNT and CDR2 YYREEE (reference sequence). For the CDR3, the DNA is TGTGCCAGCAGCTTGGACTCTCCGAGGACCGGGGAGCTGTTTTTT. Translation: CASSLDSPRTGELFF.

The genes are TRBV5-6 and TRBJ1-5, with D uncertain. The CDR3 spans 15 residues. From germline, CDR1 is SGHDT and CDR2 YYEEEE. V lost 5 bases, J lost 2 bases, and 14 bases lay in between. CDR3 in DNA: TGTGCCAGCAGTTTGAGCATCGGGGGCAATCAGCCCCAGCATTTT. Protein: CASSLSIGGNQPQHF.

The rearrangement links TRBV7-6 to TRBJ2-1; 9 bases agree with TRBD1. The CDR3 contains 19 residues. J lost 0 bases, V lost 4 bases, and 13 bases had no gene match. CDR1 and CDR2 from the germline V gene are SGHVS and FNYEAQ. The CDR3 coding sequence is TGTGCCAGCAGCTCGCGCCCGGACAGGGGACCGAGCTCCTACAATGAGCAGTTCTTC. It specifies CASSSRPDRGPSSYNEQFF.

The chain employs TRBV21-1 and TRBJ2-7; TRBD1 reflects the table's D call only, with no check against the DNA. TRBV21-1 counts as a pseudogene. The CDR3 totals 16 residues. The CDR3: CASSKPGQGASDEQYF. Written as DNA, the CDR3 is TGTGCCAGCAGCAAACCGGGACAGGGGGCTTCTGACGAGCAGTACTTC.

This chain links TRBV29-1 with TRBJ2-2; TRBD1 is a possible D gene (6 bases). Germline V gene lookup returns CDR1 SQVTM and CDR2 ANQGSEA. There are 13 residues in the CDR3. Trimming stripped 6 bases from V and 0 bases from J, with 8 bases between. CDR3 nucleotides: TGCAGCGTAAAGGGGGCGAACACCGGGGAGCTGTTTTTT. It codes for CSVKGANTGELFF.

The chain recombines TRBV7-2 with TRBJ2-7; 7 bases agree with TRBD1. V dropped 7 bases and J dropped 2; count of bases not matched to a gene: 8. CDR1 is SGHTA and CDR2 is FQGNSA in the germline V gene. The CDR3 is made up of 14 amino acids. CDR3 nucleotide sequence: TGTGCCAGCATCTCCCCGGGACAGCCCTACGAGCAGTACTTC. This codes for CASISPGQPYEQYF.

The CDR3 sequence: CASSLGPRGPHSYEQYF. The CDR3 DNA is TGTGCCAGCAGCTTGGGTCCGCGGGGGCCCCACTCCTACGAGCAGTACTTC. The gene calls are TRBV5-4 and TRBJ2-7; tentative D call: TRBD2 (7 bases). The CDR3 loop spans 17 amino acids. From germline, CDR1 is SGHNT and CDR2 YYREEE (reference sequence). V lost 0 bases to trimming and J lost 0 bases, with 16 bases between them.

This clone was seen only once. The V gene is TRBV7-2, the J gene TRBJ1-6, with a weak D call TRBD1 (6 bases). CDR1 and CDR2 from the germline V gene are SGHTA and FQGNSA. Trimming took off 1 base at V and 9 bases at J, with 16 bases between the two ends. CDR3 length: 16 residues. CDR3 sequence (DNA): TGTGCCAGCAGCTTAGAGGGGGGGGGCTCCAGTTCACCCCTCCACTTT. Translated, it gives CASSLEGGGSSSPLHF.

This chain links TRBV7-2 with TRBJ2-5; D remains unclear. CDR1 is SGHTA, CDR2 FQGNSA, per germline. V was pared by 1 base and J by 5 bases, with 11 bases between. The CDR3 is 14 amino acids. The CDR3 sequence: CASSLDAGWETQYF. The CDR3, as DNA: TGTGCCAGCAGCTTAGACGCAGGTTGGGAGACCCAGTACTTC.

This sequence joins TRBV6-6 and TRBJ2-3; 7 bases fit TRBD1. The CDR3 has 16 residues. J lost 3 bases, V lost 5 bases, and 11 bases had no gene match. CDR1 and CDR2 from the germline V gene are MNHNY and SVGAGI (reference sequence). CDR3 amino acids: CASSTTPDRRTDTQYF. CDR3 DNA: TGTGCCAGCAGTACGACCCCGGACAGGCGGACAGATACGCAGTATTTT.

V and J are TRBV9 and TRBJ2-5; possibly TRBD2 for D (5 bases). From germline, CDR1 is SGDLS and CDR2 YYNGEE. Trimming pared 4 bases from V and 3 bases from J, leaving 13 bases between. The CDR3 runs to 14 residues. The CDR3 DNA sequence: TGTGCCAGCAGCCCTACGTCGGGGAAAGAGACCCAGTACTTC. Protein sequence: CASSPTSGKETQYF.

The chain uses TRBV7-9 and TRBJ2-5; 7 nucleotides agree with TRBD1. The V and J ends lost 3 bases and 3 bases, in that order; junction bases with no gene match: 4. This CDR3 has 14 residues. Germline CDR1 SEHNR, CDR2 FQNEAQ (reference sequence). This chain's CDR3 is CASSFRQGEETQYF. The CDR3 nucleotides are TGTGCCAGCAGCTTCCGACAGGGCGAAGAGACCCAGTACTTC.

V and J are TRBV19 and TRBJ1-1, with TRBD1 matching 7 bases. The V and J ends lost 7 bases and 4 bases, in that order; junction bases with no gene match: 6. Per the germline V gene, CDR1 is LNHDA and CDR2 is SQIVND (reference sequence). The CDR3 is 13 amino acids. CDR3 bases: TGTGCCAGTAACAGACAGGGCCGCACTGAAGCTTTCTTT. Translation gives CASNRQGRTEAFF.

The J gene is TRBJ2-7, the V gene TRBV19; the match to TRBD1 covers 7 bases. The CDR3 consists of 13 residues. Trimming removed 4 bases from V and 4 bases from J; junction bases left unmatched: 4. Looked up from germline, CDR1 is LNHDA and CDR2 is SQIVND (reference sequence). The CDR3 region is CASSNGRGYEQYF. DNA of the CDR3: TGTGCCAGTAGTAACGGCAGGGGGTACGAGCAGTACTTC. The whole variable domain, filled in from reference TRBV19 and TRBJ2-7, reads DGGITQSPKYLFRKEGQNVTLSCEQNLNHDAMYWYRQDPGQGLRLIYYSQIVNDFQKGDIAEGYSVSREKKESFPLTVTSAQKNPTAFYLCASSNGRGYEQYFGPGTRLTVT.